Below, 12 T cell receptor beta chains from the same sample are listed, as sequenced in a study of cytomegalovirus exposure and HLA in healthy donors. PCR employed 60 Vbeta and 13 Jbeta primers. Only in-frame clones appear in the TCRdb table, and some are missing; sequencing was by immunoSEQ multiplex PCR. The repertoire holds 100,000 to 150,000 clones, just under 75% seen once, with over 4% in the top ten. The specimen sequenced was PBMCs. These TCRs come from a man in his 60s in good health and CMV-seropositive.

This clone was seen just once. This chain links TRBV30 with TRBJ1-3; possibly TRBD1 for D (5 bases). Germline V gene sequence: CDR1 GTSNPN, CDR2 SVGIG (reference sequence). The CDR3 spans 12 residues. Trimming took off 6 bases at V and 3 bases at J, with 9 bases between the two ends. CDR3 sequence: CACQGDGNTIYF. The CDR3 DNA is TGTGCCTGCCAGGGCGATGGAAACACCATATATTTT.

The J gene is TRBJ1-2, the V gene TRBV14; D is ambiguous. The CDR3 consists of 14 residues. Germline assignment: CDR1 SGHDN and CDR2 FVKESK. V lost 6 bases to trimming and J lost 8 bases, with 19 bases between them. DNA for the CDR3: TGTGCCAGCAGGAGTTCAGGCGGAGGCGCGGGCTACACCTTC. This translates into CASRSSGGGAGYTF.

The genes are TRBV15 and TRBJ2-7; TRBD2 might be the D (5 bases). There are 15 residues in the CDR3. CDR1 is LNHNV and CDR2 is YYDKDF in the germline V gene (reference sequence). V lost 0 bases to trimming and J lost 1 base, with 10 bases between them. The CDR3 sequence: CATSRESGSSYEQYF. Written as DNA, the CDR3 is TGTGCCACCAGCAGAGAAAGTGGGAGTTCCTACGAGCAGTACTTC.

The chain employs TRBV7-8 and TRBJ2-1; 11 nucleotides line up with TRBD2. This CDR3 comprises 15 residues. CDR1 and CDR2 (germline): SGHVS, FQNEAQ. The V segment lost 4 bases and the J segment 8 bases; nucleotides outside the gene matches: 7. This CDR3 is CASSSIAGGRHEQFF. CDR3 coding DNA: TGTGCCAGCAGCTCCATAGCGGGGGGGCGCCATGAGCAGTTCTTC.

This clone has a handful of counts. The rearrangement uses TRBV10-2 and TRBJ2-5; no reliable D call. The DNA end is a closer match to TRBJ2-7, so the J assignment may be wrong. Germline CDR1 reads WSHSY; CDR2 reads SAAADI. There are 13 residues in the CDR3. Here the CDR3 reads CASSESKSLEQYF. CDR3 nucleotide sequence: TGCGCCAGCAGTGAGTCGAAGTCTCTCGAGCAGTACTTC.

The chain carries TRBV2 and TRBJ2-1; D may be TRBD1 (6 bases). The V gene's germline CDR1 is SNHLY and CDR2 FYNNEI. Trimming stripped 7 bases from V and 9 bases from J, with 10 bases between. There are 11 residues in the CDR3. The CDR3 sequence is CASTPTGEQFF. The CDR3 DNA reads as TGTGCCAGCACTCCGACAGGTGAGCAGTTCTTC.

This clone occurred once. V usage is TRBV5-4 and J usage is TRBJ1-2; D may be TRBD1 (5 bases). Trimming stripped 2 bases from V and 4 bases from J, with 15 bases between. CDR1 is SGHNT, CDR2 YYREEE, per germline (reference sequence). The CDR3 extends over 15 amino acids. The CDR3 protein is CASSLIGREGYGYTF. The CDR3 region has the DNA TGTGCCAGCAGCTTAATCGGCAGGGAGGGCTATGGCTACACCTTC. The variable domain in full, with the rest retrieved from reference TRBV5-4 and TRBJ1-2, is ETGVTQSPTHLIKTRGQQVTLRCSSQSGHNTVSWYQQALGQGPQFIFQYYREEENGRGNFPPRFSGLQFPNYSSELNVNALELDDSALYLCASSLIGREGYGYTFGSGTRLTVV.

This clone has just a few counts. V gene TRBV30 combines with J gene TRBJ1-1; D possibly corresponds to TRBD1 (5 bases). The V end was cut by 4 bases, the J end by 6 bases, with 15 bases between. From germline, CDR1 is GTSNPN and CDR2 SVGIG (reference sequence). The CDR3 runs to 13 residues. CDR3 nucleotide sequence: TGTGCCTGGACACCAAGGGGCAGACCTGAAGCTTTCTTT. It translates to CAWTPRGRPEAFF.

The chain couples TRBV2 to TRBJ1-2; no clear D. V lost 0 bases and J 6 bases, leaving 11 bases between the germline ends. The germline gives CDR1 SNHLY, CDR2 FYNNEI. CDR3 size: 14 residues. Here the CDR3 reads CASSEAGGINGYTF. The CDR3 bases are TGTGCCAGCAGTGAAGCGGGAGGGATTAATGGCTACACCTTC.

The rearrangement uses TRBV4-2 and TRBJ2-7; D perhaps matches TRBD2 (7 bases). Looked up from germline, CDR1 is LGHNA and CDR2 is YNFKEQ. The CDR3 has 16 amino acids. With 0 bases removed from V and 3 bases from J, the gap between germline ends came to 15 bases. CDR3 in DNA: TGTGCCAGCAGCCAAGAACGGGGGGCCGTAAGCTACGAGCAGTACTTC. Its protein product is CASSQERGAVSYEQYF.

V is TRBV9 and J is TRBJ1-1; tentative D call: TRBD1 (6 bases). CDR3 size: 14 residues. Per the germline V gene, CDR1 is SGDLS and CDR2 is YYNGEE. Trimming took off 3 bases at V and 1 base at J, with 10 bases between the two ends. In DNA form, the CDR3 reads TGTGCCAGCAGCGGTGGACAGTCGAACACTGAAGCTTTCTTT. Translated: CASSGGQSNTEAFF.

The chain combines TRBV6-5 with TRBJ2-1, with 11 positions matching TRBD2. CDR3 length equals 15 residues. Germline CDR1 MNHEY, CDR2 SVGAGI. V lost 6 bases and J lost 9; bases outside the gene matches: 10. The CDR3 spells CASRVAGGQRSEQFF. The CDR3 DNA reads as TGTGCCAGCAGAGTAGCGGGGGGGCAACGGAGTGAGCAGTTCTTC.